This note documents a single T cell receptor beta chain sequence. Its cognate antigen has yet to be identified. Nothing much larger sits one base from this clone, and base qualities are not available. This sample stems from a study of blood T cell repertoires in COVID-19 (dated by TCRdb to the early 2020s). About the investigation overall: Samples from collaborators originated in the United States, Italy and Spain and spanned both the acute and convalescent phases of COVID-19. The material from the prospective study consisted of cDNA or gDNA derived from T cells, B-cell-depleted T cells, or PBMCs. Deeply sampled blood TCRbeta repertoires from subjects exposed to, actively infected with, or recovered from COVID-19 were included in the dataset. The repertoires were released in a freely available public database intended as a resource for research on the immune response to SARS-CoV-2. The samples were drawn from two sources: the first 160 participants of the ongoing ImmuneRACE study, and 1,254 subjects contributed by 6 global collaborators. Nearly every sample came with metadata listing a de-identified subject ID, COVID-19 status, age in years and sex. Where available, HLA class I and class II types were obtained from metadata supplied by the sample provider rather than from assay-based typing.

The study at large found these results: How much clinical and demographic metadata was included differed by source and by participant, and the metadata was provided uncurated.

One collaborating source in Seattle enrolled patients while the patients were actively infected and followed the patients over time throughout the course of disease. Collaborating institutions collected whole blood in K2EDTA tubes following their own protocols. For TCRbeta analysis, collaborators shipped samples as frozen whole blood, isolated PBMCs, or DNA extracted from either of those sample types. TCRbeta CDR3 regions were amplified from genomic DNA by means of the immunoSEQ Assay, a bias-controlled multiplex PCR. The original pipeline was this. The number of nucleated cells in each sample was estimated from the amplification of reference gene primers within the assay. Sequence reads were collapsed and filtered to measure the absolute abundance of every unique TCRbeta CDR3 rearrangement. For each sample, productive Simpson clonality was calculated by taking the square root of Simpson's diversity index across productive rearrangements. TCRdb re-hosts the immuneACCESS table, in-frame sequences only. Its copies lack some clones; in the studies checked, an unresolved V gene accounts for under half of them, and the cause for the rest is not known. V and J calls plus clone size are reproduced from that table; the DNA served to infer D and trimming. In all, the sample holds about 160,000 clones, and 82% of those were seen once. The leading ten clones occupy 6.5% to 9% of the sample.

This TCR came from a woman aged 40 to 50 with COVID-19, enrolled during active disease. The specimen sequenced was peripheral blood.

The DNA reads as follows: TGTGCCAGCAGAATAACAGCAAATCAGCCCCAGCATTTT. This gives the protein CASRITANQPQHF. The rearranged segments are TRBV6-5 and TRBJ1-5; the D gene assignment is ambiguous. The CDR3, from cysteine to phenylalanine, totals 13 residues. Here the CDR3 DNA is all that survives: 39 bases in frame from base 1. CDR1 and CDR2, per the germline V gene, are MNHEY and SVGAGI. V is cut by 6 bases and J by 4 bases, and the space between the germline ends is 10 bases.